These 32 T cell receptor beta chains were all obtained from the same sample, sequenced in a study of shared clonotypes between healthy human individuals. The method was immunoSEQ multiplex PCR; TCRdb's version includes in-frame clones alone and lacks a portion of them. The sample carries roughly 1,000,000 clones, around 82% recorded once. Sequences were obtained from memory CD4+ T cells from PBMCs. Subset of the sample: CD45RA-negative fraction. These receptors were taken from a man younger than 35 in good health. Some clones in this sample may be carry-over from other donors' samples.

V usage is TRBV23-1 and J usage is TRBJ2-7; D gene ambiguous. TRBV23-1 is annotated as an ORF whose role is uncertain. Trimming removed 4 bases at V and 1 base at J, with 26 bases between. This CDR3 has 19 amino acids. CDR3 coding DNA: TGCGCCAGCAGTCGCAAAAATCCGGCAGGAAAAGTTAGTTCCTACGAGCAGTACTTC. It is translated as CASSRKNPAGKVSSYEQYF.

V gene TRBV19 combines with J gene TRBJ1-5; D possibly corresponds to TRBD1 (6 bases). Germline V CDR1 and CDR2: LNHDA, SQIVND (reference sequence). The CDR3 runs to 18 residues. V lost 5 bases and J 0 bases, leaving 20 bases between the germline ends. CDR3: CASSLRPWGPLSNQPQHF. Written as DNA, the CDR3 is TGTGCCAGTAGTCTACGCCCGTGGGGGCCGCTTAGCAATCAGCCCCAGCATTTT.

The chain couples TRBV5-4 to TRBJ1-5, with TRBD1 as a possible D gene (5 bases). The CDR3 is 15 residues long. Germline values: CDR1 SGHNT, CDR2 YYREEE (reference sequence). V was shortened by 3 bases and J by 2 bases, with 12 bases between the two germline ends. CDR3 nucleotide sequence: TGTGCCAGCAGCTCGGGGGGAAGAGGCAATCAGCCCCAGCATTTT. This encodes CASSSGGRGNQPQHF.

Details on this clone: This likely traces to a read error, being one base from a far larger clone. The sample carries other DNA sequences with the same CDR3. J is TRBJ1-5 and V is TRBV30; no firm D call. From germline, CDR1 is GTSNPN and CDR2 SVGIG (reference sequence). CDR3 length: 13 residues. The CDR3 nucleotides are TGTGCTTGGAGACCGGATAACAATCAGCCCCAGCATTTT. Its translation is CAWRPDNNQPQHF.

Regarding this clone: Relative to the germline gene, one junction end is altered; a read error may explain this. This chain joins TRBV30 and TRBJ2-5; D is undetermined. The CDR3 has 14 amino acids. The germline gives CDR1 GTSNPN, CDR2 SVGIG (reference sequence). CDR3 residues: CVWSVRAPGETQYF. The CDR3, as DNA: TGTGTCTGGAGTGTACGGGCCCCTGGTGAGACCCAGTACTTC.

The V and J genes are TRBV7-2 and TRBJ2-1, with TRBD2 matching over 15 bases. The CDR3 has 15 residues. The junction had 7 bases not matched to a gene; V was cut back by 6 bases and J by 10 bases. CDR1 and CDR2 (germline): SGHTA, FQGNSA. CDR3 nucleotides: TGTGCCAGCAGGAGGACTAGCGGGAGGGCAGGGGAGCAGTTCTTC. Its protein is CASRRTSGRAGEQFF.

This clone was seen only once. The CDR3 sequence: CASSLIRGTEAFF. CDR3 DNA sequence: TGTGCCAGCAGCTTGATTAGGGGCACTGAAGCTTTCTTT. J is TRBJ1-1 and V is TRBV7-3, with D possibly being TRBD1 (5 bases). V shed 3 bases and J shed 4 bases, with 9 bases lying between them. Germline V lookup: CDR1 SGHTA, CDR2 FQGTGA. There are 13 residues in the CDR3. The full variable domain, in which reference TRBV7-3 and TRBJ1-1 provide the parts outside the CDR3, is GAGVSQTPSNKVTEKGKYVELRCDPISGHTALYWYRQSLGQGPEFLIYFQGTGAADDSGLPNDRFFAVRPEGSVSTLKIQRTERGDSAVYLCASSLIRGTEAFFGQGTRLTVV.

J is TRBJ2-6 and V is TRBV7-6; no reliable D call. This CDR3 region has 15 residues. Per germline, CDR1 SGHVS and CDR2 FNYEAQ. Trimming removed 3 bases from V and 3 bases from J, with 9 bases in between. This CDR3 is CASSLAAGGANVLTF. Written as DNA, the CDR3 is TGTGCCAGCAGCTTGGCGGCAGGTGGGGCCAACGTCCTGACTTTC.

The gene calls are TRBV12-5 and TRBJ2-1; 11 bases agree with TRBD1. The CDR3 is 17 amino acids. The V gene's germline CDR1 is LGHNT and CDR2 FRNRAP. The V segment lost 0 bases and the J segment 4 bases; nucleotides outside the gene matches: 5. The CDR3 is CASGLVPGQGGYNEQFF. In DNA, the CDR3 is TGTGCTAGTGGTTTGGTCCCGGGACAGGGGGGGTACAATGAGCAGTTCTTC.

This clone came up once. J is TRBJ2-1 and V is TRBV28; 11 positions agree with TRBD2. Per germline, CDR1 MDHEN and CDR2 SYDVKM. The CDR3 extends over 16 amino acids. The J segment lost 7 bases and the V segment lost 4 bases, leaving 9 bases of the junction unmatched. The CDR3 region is CASSSPRLAGGNEQFF. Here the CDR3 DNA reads TGTGCCAGCAGTTCTCCACGGCTAGCGGGAGGTAATGAGCAGTTCTTC. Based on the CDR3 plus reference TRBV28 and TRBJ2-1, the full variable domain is DVKVTQSSRYLVKRTGEKVFLECVQDMDHENMFWYRQDPGLGLRLIYFSYDVKMKEKGDIPEGYSVSREKKERFSLILESASTNQTSMYLCASSSPRLAGGNEQFFGPGTRLTVL.

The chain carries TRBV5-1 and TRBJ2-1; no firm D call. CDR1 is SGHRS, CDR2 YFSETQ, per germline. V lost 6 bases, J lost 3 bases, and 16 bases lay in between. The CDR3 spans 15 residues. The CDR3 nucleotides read TGCGCCAGCACCCCCAGCGCATGGGGCTACAATGAGCAGTTCTTC. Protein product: CASTPSAWGYNEQFF.

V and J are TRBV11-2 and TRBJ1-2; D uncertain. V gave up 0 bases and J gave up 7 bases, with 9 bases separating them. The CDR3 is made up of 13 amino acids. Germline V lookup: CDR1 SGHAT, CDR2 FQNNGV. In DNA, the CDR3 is TGTGCCAGCAGCTTAGATCAAGGTGGTGGCTACACCTTC. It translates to CASSLDQGGGYTF.

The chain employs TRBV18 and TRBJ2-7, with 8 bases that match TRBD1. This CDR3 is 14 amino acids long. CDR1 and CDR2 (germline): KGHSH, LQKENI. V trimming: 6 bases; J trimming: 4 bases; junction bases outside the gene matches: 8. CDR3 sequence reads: CASSTGTGAYEQYF. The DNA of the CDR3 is TGTGCCAGCTCCACAGGGACAGGCGCGTACGAGCAGTACTTC.

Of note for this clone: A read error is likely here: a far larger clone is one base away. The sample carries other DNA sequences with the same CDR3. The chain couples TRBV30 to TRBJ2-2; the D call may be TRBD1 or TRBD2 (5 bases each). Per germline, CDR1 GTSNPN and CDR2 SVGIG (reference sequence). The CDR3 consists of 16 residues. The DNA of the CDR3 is TGCGCCTGGACTCGAGGACACCAGGCCGTCGCCGGGGAGCTGTTTTTT. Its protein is CAWTRGHQAVAGELFF.

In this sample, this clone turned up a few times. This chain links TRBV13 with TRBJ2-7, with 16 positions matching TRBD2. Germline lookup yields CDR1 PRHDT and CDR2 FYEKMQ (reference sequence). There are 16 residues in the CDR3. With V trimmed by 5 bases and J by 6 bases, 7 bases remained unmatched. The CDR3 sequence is CASSPPGLAGGVEQYF. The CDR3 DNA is TGTGCCAGCAGCCCGCCGGGACTAGCGGGAGGGGTCGAGCAGTACTTC.

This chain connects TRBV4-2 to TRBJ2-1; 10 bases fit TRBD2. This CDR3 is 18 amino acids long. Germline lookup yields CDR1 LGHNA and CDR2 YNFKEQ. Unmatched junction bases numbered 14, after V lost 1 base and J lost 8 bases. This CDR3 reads CASSQAGTGTSDGDEQFF. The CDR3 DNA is TGTGCCAGCAGCCAAGCCGGGACCGGGACTAGCGATGGCGATGAGCAGTTCTTC.

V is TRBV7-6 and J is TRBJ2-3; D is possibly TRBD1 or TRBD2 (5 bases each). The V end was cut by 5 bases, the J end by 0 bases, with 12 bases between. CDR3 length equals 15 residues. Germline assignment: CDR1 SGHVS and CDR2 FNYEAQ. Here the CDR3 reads CASSLGTVSTDTQYF. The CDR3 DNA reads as TGTGCCAGCAGCCTGGGGACGGTCAGCACAGATACGCAGTATTTT.

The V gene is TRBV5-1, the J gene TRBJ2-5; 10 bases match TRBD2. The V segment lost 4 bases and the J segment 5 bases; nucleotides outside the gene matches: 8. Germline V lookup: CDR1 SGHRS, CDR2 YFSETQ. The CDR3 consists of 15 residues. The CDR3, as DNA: TGCGCCAGCAGCCCTAGAGCGGGAGGGGAGGAGACCCAGTACTTC. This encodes CASSPRAGGEETQYF.

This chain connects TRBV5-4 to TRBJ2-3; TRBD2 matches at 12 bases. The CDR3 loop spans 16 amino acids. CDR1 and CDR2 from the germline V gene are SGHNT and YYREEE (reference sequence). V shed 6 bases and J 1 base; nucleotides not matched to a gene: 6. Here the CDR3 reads CASTPSSGRGTDTQYF. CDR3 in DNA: TGTGCCAGCACTCCCTCTAGCGGGAGGGGCACAGATACGCAGTATTTT.

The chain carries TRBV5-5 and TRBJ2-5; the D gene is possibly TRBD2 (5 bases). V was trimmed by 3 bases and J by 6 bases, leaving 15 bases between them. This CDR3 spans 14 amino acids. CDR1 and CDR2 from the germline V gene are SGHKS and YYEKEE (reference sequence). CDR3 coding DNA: TGTGCCAGCAGCTCCTTCCGGGGTGGGCAGACCCAGTACTTC. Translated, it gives CASSSFRGGQTQYF.

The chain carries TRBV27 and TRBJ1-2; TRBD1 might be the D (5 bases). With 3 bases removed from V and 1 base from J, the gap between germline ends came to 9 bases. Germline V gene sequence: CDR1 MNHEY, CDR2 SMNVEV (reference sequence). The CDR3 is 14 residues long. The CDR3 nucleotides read TGTGCCAGCAGTTTCAAAGACAGTAACTATGGCTACACCTTC. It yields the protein CASSFKDSNYGYTF.

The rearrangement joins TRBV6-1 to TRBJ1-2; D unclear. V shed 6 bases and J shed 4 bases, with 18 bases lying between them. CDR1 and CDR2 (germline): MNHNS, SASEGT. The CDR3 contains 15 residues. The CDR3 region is CASSSGRPNTYGYTF. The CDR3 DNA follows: TGTGCCAGCAGCTCCGGACGGCCGAATACCTATGGCTACACCTTC.

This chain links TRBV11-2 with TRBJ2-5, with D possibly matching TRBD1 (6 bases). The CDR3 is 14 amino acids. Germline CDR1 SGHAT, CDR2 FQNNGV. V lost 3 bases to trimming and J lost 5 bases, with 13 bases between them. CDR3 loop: CASSFGTHSETQYF. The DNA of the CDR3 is TGTGCCAGCAGCTTCGGGACACACTCCGAGACCCAGTACTTC.

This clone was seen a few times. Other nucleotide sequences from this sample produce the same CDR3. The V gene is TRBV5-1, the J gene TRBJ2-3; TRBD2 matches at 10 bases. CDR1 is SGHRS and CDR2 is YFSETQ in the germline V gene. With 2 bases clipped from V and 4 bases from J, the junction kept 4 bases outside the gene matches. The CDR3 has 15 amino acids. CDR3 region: CASSFVAGGADTQYF. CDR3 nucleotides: TGCGCCAGCAGCTTCGTAGCGGGAGGTGCAGATACGCAGTATTTT.

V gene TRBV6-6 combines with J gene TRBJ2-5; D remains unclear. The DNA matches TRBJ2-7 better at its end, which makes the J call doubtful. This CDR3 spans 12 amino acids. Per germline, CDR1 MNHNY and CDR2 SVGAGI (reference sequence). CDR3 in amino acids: CASSQGPLEQYF. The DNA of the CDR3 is TGTGCCAGCAGTCAAGGACCCCTCGAGCAGTACTTC.

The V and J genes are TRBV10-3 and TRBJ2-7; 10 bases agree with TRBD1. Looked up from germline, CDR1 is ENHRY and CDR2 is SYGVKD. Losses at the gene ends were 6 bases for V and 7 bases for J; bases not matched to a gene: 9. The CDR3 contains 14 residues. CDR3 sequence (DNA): TGTGCCATCAGCCCTGGACAGGGGGAAGGGGAGCAGTACTTC. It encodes CAISPGQGEGEQYF.

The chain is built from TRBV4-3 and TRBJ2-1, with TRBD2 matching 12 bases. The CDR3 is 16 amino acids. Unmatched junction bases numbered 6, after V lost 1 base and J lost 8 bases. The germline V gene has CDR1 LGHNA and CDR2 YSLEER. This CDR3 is CASSQGTSGITDEQFF. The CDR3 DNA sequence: TGCGCCAGCAGCCAAGGGACTAGCGGGATTACCGATGAGCAGTTCTTC.

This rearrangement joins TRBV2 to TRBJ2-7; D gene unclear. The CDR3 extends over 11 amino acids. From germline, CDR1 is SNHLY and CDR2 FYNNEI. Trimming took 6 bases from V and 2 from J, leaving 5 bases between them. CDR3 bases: TGTGCCAGCAGATTTACCTACGAGCAGTACTTC. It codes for CASRFTYEQYF.

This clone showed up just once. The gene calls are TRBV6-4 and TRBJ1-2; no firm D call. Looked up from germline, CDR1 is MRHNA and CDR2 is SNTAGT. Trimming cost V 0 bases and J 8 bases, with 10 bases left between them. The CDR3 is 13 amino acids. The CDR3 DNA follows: TGTGCCAGCAGTGACTCAGCTGGGATAGGCTACACCTTC. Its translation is CASSDSAGIGYTF.

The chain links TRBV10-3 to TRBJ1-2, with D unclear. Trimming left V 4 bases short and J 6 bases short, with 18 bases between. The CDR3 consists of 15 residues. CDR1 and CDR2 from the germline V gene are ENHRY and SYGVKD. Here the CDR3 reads CAISGRQEKEDGYTF. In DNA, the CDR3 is TGTGCCATCAGTGGACGACAAGAAAAGGAAGATGGCTACACCTTC.

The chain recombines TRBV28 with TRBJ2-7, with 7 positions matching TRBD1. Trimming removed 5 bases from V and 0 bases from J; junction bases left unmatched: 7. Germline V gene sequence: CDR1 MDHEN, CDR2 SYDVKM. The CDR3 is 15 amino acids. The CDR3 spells CASSGVGTASYEQYF. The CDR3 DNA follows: TGTGCCAGCAGTGGGGTCGGGACAGCCTCCTACGAGCAGTACTTC.

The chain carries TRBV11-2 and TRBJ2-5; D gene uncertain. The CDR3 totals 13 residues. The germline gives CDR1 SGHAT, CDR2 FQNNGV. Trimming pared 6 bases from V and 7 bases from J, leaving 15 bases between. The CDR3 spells CASSPVGYRTQYF. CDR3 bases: TGTGCCAGCAGTCCCGTGGGCTACCGGACCCAGTACTTC.